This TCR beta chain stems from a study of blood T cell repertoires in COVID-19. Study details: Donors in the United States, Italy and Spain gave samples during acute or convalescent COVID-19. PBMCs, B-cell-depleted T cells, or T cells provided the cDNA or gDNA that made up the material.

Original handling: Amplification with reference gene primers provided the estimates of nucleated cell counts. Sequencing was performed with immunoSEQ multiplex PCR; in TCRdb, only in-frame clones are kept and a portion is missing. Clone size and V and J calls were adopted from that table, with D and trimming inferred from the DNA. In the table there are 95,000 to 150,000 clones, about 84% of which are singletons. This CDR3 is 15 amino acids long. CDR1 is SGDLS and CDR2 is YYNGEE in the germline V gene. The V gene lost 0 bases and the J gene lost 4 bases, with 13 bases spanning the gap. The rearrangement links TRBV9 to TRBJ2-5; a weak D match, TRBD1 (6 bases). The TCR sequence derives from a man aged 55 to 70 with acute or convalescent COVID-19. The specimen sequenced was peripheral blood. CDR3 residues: CASSVEGQRVETQYF. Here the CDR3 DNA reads TGTGCCAGCAGCGTAGAAGGACAGAGGGTAGAGACCCAGTACTTC.